These 9 T cell receptor beta chains came from one sample sequenced in a study of blood T cell repertoires in COVID-19 (dated by TCRdb to the early 2020s). Receptor libraries were prepared by the immunoSEQ multiplex PCR assay. Held by TCRdb, this immuneACCESS table contains in-frame sequences only and omits some clones. Under half of the omission traces to an unresolved V gene where checked; the cause of the rest is unknown. The sample yields 200,000 to 250,000 clones; more than 80% were counted once. Around 9% of the sample is taken by the ten largest. Sample: PBMCs or T cells enriched from blood (not recorded which). These receptors all come from a middle-aged man who had recovered from COVID-19.

The count of this clone is one. The rearrangement joins TRBV2 to TRBJ1-2; no definite D call. The germline V gene has CDR1 SNHLY and CDR2 FYNNEI. V lost 8 bases and J lost 3, with 13 bases in between. The CDR3 is 13 amino acids. CDR3 sequence: CASGTVPDYGYTF. Written as DNA, the CDR3 is TGTGCCAGCGGAACAGTCCCTGACTATGGCTACACCTTC.

The chain uses TRBV7-7 and TRBJ2-1; 12 bases are a match to TRBD2. This CDR3 contains 15 residues. The germline V gene has CDR1 SSHAT and CDR2 FNYEAQ (reference sequence). Trimming at V came to 2 bases and at J to 9 bases, leaving 5 bases not matched to a gene. The CDR3: CASSLILAGGSEQFF. DNA of the CDR3: TGTGCCAGCAGCTTAATACTAGCGGGAGGTTCTGAGCAGTTCTTC.

This clone was counted once. The chain links TRBV7-2 to TRBJ1-6, with TRBD1 as a possible D gene (5 bases). CDR1 and CDR2 from the germline V gene are SGHTA and FQGNSA. CDR3 size: 15 residues. The ends were cut back, 4 bases at V and 8 bases at J, with 15 bases in the middle. The CDR3: CASSYPGLRDSPLHF. The DNA of the CDR3 is TGTGCCAGCAGCTATCCGGGCCTCAGGGATTCACCCCTCCACTTT. Supplemented by reference TRBV7-2 and TRBJ1-6, the full variable domain reads GAGVSQSPSNKVTEKGKDVELRCDPISGHTALYWYRQSLGQGLEFLIYFQGNSAPDKSGLPSDRFSAERTGGSVSTLTIQRTQQEDSAVYLCASSYPGLRDSPLHFGNGTRLTVT.

CDR3 DNA: TGCGCCAGCAGCCAAGGGAGAGGGGGAAGACTTGACTCCTACAATGAGCAGTTCTTC. Protein: CASSQGRGGRLDSYNEQFF. V usage is TRBV4-1 and J usage is TRBJ2-1, with D possibly TRBD1 on 6 matching bases. CDR1 and CDR2 (germline): MGHRA, YSYEKL. V was shortened by 1 base and J by 0 bases, with 19 bases between the two germline ends. This CDR3 is 19 amino acids long.

V and J are TRBV10-3 and TRBJ2-1; 9 bases line up with TRBD2. CDR1 and CDR2 (germline): ENHRY, SYGVKD. With 4 bases clipped from V and 0 bases from J, the junction kept 4 bases outside the gene matches. This CDR3 has 16 amino acids. DNA of the CDR3: TGTGCCATCAGTGGGACTAGCGCCGTCTCCTACAATGAGCAGTTCTTC. Protein product: CAISGTSAVSYNEQFF.

The chain uses TRBV9 and TRBJ1-2; tentatively, D is TRBD1 (6 bases). The ends were cut back, 4 bases at V and 5 bases at J, with 12 bases in the middle. The CDR3 runs 13 residues. Germline assignment: CDR1 SGDLS and CDR2 YYNGEE. This CDR3 is CASSKDSNYGYTF. CDR3 in DNA: TGTGCCAGCAGCAAGGACAGCAATTATGGCTACACCTTC.

This chain connects TRBV11-2 to TRBJ2-1; D possibly corresponds to TRBD2 (6 bases). The CDR3 contains 13 residues. CDR1 and CDR2 (germline): SGHAT, FQNNGV. Trimming cost V 5 bases and J 4 bases, with 9 bases left between them. In nucleotides, the CDR3 is TGTGCCAGCAGCATCGGGACTTACAATGAGCAGTTCTTC. This translates into CASSIGTYNEQFF.

The rearrangement joins TRBV5-1 to TRBJ2-3, with 16 positions matching TRBD2. This CDR3 is 17 amino acids long. Germline CDR1 SGHRS, CDR2 YFSETQ. V was pared by 4 bases and J by 3 bases, with 5 bases of the junction left unmatched. CDR3 in amino acids: CASSAGTSGGATDTQYF. CDR3 DNA sequence: TGCGCCAGCAGCGCCGGGACTAGCGGGGGGGCAACAGATACGCAGTATTTT.

J is TRBJ1-1 and V is TRBV14, with 7 nucleotides matching TRBD1. The CDR3 contains 16 residues. V lost 0 bases and J lost 4; bases outside the gene matches: 8. Germline V gene sequence: CDR1 SGHDN, CDR2 FVKESK. The CDR3 DNA reads as TGTGCCAGCAGCCAAGATATAACAGGGGACCGCACTGAAGCTTTCTTT. Protein product: CASSQDITGDRTEAFF.